The clone carrying this T cell receptor (beta chain) was observed a handful of times. What it binds is not known. The data are from a study of cytotoxic CD8 clonotypes in ibrutinib-treated CLL. Study-wide context: There were 11 relapsed/refractory patients and some 15 treatment-naive patients, and under 18 were IGHV unmutated. With a range of 6 to 36, the median treatment time before response samples were taken was over 9 months. Study-level findings and limits: Rare overall, public clonotypes shrank or held steady under therapy.

Investigators sought sequencing depths of between 1 in 200,000 and 1 in 1 million T cells. Sequencing used immunoSEQ multiplex PCR; TCRdb keeps in-frame clones, though not all of them. The repertoire holds about 140,000 clones, 75% to 85% seen once, with approximately 7.6% in the top ten. Per the germline V gene, CDR1 is SGHRS and CDR2 is YFSETQ. V was pared by 4 bases and J by 7 bases, with 14 bases between. The CDR3 is 14 residues long. Source: PBMCs, taken after 36 months of ibrutinib treatment. This TCR came from a human donor with chronic lymphocytic leukemia. The chain couples TRBV5-1 to TRBJ1-4; D unresolved. CDR3 bases: TGCGCCAGCAGCCTAATAGGCCGTGCTGAAAAACTGTTTTTT. Protein: CASSLIGRAEKLFF. The full variable domain, completed using reference TRBV5-1 and TRBJ1-4, is KAGVTQTPRYLIKTRGQQVTLSCSPISGHRSVSWYQQTPGQGLQFLFEYFSETQRNKGNFPGRFSGRQFSNSRSEMNVSTLELGDSALYLCASSLIGRAEKLFFGSGTQLSVL.